This TCR beta chain was obtained from a study of control samples from healthy donors and cancer patients. Only in-frame clones appear in the TCRdb table, and some are missing; sequencing was by immunoSEQ multiplex PCR. Among around 180,000 clones listed, almost 90% were seen once. The germline gives CDR1 SGDLS, CDR2 YYNGEE. V was cut by 2 bases and J by 3 bases, with 19 bases left in between. The CDR3 loop spans 17 amino acids. This clonotype was obtained from a woman between 25 and 40 years old in good health. The source material was blood. V is TRBV9 and J is TRBJ2-3; TRBD2 might be the D (7 bases). The CDR3 here is CASSVRVRGGLTDTQYF. The CDR3 region has the DNA TGTGCCAGCAGCGTCCGCGTGAGGGGGGGGCTAACAGATACGCAGTATTTT.